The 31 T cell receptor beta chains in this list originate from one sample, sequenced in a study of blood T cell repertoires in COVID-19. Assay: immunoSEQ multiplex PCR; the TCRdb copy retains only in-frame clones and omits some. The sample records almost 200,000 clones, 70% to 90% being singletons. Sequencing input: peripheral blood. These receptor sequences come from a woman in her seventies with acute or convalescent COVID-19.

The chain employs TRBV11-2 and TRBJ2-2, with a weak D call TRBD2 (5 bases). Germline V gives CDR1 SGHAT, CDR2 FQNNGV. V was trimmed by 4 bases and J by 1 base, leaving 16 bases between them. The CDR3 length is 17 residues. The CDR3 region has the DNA TGTGCCAGCAGCTCGAGGAGGTGGCATGAGAACACCGGGGAGCTGTTTTTT. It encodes CASSSRRWHENTGELFF.

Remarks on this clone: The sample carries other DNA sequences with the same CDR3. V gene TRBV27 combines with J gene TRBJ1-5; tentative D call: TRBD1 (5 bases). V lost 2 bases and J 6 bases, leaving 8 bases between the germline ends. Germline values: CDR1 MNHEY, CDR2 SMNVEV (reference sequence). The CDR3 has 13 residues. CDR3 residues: CASSLGARQPQHF. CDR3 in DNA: TGTGCCAGCAGTTTAGGGGCACGTCAGCCCCAGCATTTT.

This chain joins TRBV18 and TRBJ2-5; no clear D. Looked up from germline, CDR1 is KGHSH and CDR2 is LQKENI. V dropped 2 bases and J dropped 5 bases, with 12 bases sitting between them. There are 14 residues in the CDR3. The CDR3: CASSPSENRETQYF. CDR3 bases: TGTGCCAGCTCACCAAGTGAAAATCGGGAGACCCAGTACTTC.

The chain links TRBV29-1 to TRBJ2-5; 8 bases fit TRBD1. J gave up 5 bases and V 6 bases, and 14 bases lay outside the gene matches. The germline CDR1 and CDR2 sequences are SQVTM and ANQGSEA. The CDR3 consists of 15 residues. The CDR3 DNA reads TGCAGCGTGAGTCAGGGGGCTCATTTAACCGAGACCCAGTACTTC. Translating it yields CSVSQGAHLTETQYF.

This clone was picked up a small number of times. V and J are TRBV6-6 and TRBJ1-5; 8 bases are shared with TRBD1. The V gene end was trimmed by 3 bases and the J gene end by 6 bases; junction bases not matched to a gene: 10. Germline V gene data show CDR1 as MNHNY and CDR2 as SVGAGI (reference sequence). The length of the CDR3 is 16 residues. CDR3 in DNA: TGTGCCAGCAGTTATACCCGGACAGGGACGAGTCAGCCCCAGCATTTT. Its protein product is CASSYTRTGTSQPQHF.

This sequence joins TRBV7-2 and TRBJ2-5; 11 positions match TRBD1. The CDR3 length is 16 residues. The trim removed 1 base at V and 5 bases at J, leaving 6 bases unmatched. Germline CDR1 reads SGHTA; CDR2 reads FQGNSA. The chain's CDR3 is CASSLDGQGAGETQYF. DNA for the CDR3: TGTGCCAGCAGCTTAGATGGACAGGGGGCGGGTGAGACCCAGTACTTC.

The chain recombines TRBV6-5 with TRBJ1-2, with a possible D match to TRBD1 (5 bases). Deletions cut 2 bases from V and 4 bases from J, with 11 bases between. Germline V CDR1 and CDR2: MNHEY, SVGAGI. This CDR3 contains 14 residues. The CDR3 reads CASSYLGGGYGYTF. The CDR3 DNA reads TGTGCCAGCAGTTACCTGGGGGGGGGCTATGGCTACACCTTC.

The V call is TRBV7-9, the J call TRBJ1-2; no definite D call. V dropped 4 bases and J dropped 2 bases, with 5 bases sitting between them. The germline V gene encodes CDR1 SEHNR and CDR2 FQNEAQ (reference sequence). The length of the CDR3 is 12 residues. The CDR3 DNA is TGTGCCAGCAGCTCAGTAAACTATGGCTACACCTTC. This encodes CASSSVNYGYTF. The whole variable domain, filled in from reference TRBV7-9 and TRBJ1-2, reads DTGVSQNPRHKITKRGQNVTFRCDPISEHNRLYWYRQTLGQGPEFLTYFQNEAQLEKSRLLSDRFSAERPKGSFSTLEIQRTEQGDSAMYLCASSSVNYGYTFGSGTRLTVV.

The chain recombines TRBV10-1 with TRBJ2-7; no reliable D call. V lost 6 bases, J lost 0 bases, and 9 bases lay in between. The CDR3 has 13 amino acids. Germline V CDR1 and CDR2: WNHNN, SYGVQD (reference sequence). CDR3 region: CASSLQTSYEQYF. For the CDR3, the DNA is TGCGCCAGCAGCTTACAAACCTCCTACGAGCAGTACTTC.

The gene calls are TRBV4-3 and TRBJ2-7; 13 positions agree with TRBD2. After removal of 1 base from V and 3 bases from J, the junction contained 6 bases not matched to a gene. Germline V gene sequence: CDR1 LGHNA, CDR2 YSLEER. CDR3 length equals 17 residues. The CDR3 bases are TGCGCCAGCAGCCAAGGACTAGCGGGAGGAGGCCGCTACGAGCAGTACTTC. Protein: CASSQGLAGGGRYEQYF.

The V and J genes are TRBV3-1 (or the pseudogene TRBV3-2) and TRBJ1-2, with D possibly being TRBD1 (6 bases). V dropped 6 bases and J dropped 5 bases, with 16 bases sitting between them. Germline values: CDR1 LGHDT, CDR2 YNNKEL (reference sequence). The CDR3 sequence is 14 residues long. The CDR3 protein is CASSRDRLPYGYTF. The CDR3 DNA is TGTGCCAGCAGTCGAGACAGGCTACCTTATGGCTACACCTTC.

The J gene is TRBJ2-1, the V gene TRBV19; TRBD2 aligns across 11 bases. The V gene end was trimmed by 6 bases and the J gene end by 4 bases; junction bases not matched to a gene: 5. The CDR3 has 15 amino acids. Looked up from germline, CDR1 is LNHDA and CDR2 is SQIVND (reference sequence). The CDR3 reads CASRYGTSGYNEQFF. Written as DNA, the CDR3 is TGTGCCAGTAGGTACGGGACTAGCGGTTACAATGAGCAGTTCTTC.

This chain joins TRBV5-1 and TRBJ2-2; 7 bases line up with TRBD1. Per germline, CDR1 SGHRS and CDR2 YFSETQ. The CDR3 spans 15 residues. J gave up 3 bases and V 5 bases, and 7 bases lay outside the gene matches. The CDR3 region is CASRLGQIYTGELFF. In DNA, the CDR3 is TGCGCCAGCAGACTGGGACAGATTTACACCGGGGAGCTGTTTTTT.

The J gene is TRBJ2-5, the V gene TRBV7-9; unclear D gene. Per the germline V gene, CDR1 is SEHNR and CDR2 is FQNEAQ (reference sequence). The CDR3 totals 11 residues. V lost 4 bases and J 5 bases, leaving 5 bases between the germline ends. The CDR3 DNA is TGTGCCAGCAGCTACACCGAGACCCAGTACTTC. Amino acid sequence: CASSYTETQYF.

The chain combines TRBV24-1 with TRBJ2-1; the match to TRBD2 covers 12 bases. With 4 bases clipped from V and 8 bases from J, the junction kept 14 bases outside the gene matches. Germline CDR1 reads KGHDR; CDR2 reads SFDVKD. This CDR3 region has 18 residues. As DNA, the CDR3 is TGTGCCACCAGTGACCGATATACTAGCGGGAGGACGATGGATGAGCAGTTCTTC. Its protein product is CATSDRYTSGRTMDEQFF.

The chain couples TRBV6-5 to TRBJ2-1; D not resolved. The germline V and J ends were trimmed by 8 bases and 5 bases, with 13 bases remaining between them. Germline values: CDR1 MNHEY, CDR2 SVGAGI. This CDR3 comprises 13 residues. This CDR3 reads CASGPDGDNEQFF. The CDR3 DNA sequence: TGTGCCAGCGGCCCAGACGGAGACAATGAGCAGTTCTTC.

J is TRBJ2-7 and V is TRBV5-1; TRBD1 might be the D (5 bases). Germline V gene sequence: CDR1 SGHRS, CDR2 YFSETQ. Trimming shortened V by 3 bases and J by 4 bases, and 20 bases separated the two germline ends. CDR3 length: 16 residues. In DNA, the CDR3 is TGCGCCAGCAGCTCAGGGCCTCCCGCTAGGGCTTACGAGCAGTACTTC. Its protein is CASSSGPPARAYEQYF.

The CDR3 spells CASSLDRGRSPLHF. The CDR3 coding sequence is TGTGCCAGCAGTTTGGACAGGGGGCGTTCACCCCTCCACTTT. The rearrangement joins TRBV27 to TRBJ1-6, with 11 bases identical to TRBD1. CDR3 length equals 14 residues. V shed 3 bases and J 9 bases; nucleotides not matched to a gene: 1. Germline V lookup: CDR1 MNHEY, CDR2 SMNVEV (reference sequence).

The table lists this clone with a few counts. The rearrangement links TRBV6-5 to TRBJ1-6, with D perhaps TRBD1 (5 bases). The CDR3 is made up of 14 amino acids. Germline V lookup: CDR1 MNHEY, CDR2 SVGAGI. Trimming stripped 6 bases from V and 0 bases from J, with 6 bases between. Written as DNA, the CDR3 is TGTGCCAGCAGGGACAACTCCTATAATTCACCCCTCCACTTT. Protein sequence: CASRDNSYNSPLHF.

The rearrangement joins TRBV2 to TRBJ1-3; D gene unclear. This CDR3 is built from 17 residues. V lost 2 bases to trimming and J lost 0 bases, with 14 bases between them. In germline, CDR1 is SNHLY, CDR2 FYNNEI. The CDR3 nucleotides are TGTGCCAGCAGTGAAACCCGGACGGGATTCTCTGGAAACACCATATATTTT. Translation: CASSETRTGFSGNTIYF.

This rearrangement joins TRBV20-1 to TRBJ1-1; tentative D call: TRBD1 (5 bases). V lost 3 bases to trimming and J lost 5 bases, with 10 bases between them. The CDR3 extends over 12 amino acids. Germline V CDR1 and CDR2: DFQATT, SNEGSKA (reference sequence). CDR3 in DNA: TGCAGTGCTAGTAGCGGGGGGACTGAAGCTTTCTTT. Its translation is CSASSGGTEAFF.

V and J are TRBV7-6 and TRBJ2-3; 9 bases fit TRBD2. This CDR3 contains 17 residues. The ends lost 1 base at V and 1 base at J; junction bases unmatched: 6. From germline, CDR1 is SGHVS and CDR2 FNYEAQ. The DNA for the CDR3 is TGTGCCAGCAGCTTAGGCGCTAGCGGGGTGGGCACAGATACGCAGTATTTT. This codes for CASSLGASGVGTDTQYF.

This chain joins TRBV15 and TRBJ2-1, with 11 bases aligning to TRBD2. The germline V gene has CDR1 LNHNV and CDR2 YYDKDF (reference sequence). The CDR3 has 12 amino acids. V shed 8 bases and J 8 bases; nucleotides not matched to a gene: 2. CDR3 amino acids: CATGLAGDEQFF. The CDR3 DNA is TGTGCCACCGGACTAGCGGGCGATGAGCAGTTCTTC. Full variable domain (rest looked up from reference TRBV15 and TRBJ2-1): DAMVIQNPRYQVTQFGKPVTLSCSQTLNHNVMYWYQQKSSQAPKLLFHYYDKDFNNEADTPDNFQSRRPNTSFCFLDIRSPGLGDTAMYLCATGLAGDEQFFGPGTRLTVL.

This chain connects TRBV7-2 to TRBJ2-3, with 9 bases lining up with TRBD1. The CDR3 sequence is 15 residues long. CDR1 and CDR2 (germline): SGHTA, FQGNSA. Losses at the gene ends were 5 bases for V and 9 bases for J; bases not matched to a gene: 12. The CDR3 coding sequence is TGTGCCAGCAGCCCGCAGACAGGGGGATCCGACACGCAGTATTTT. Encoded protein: CASSPQTGGSDTQYF. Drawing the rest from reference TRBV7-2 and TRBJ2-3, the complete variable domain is GAGVSQSPSNKVTEKGKDVELRCDPISGHTALYWYRQSLGQGLEFLIYFQGNSAPDKSGLPSDRFSAERTGGSVSTLTIQRTQQEDSAVYLCASSPQTGGSDTQYFGPGTRLTVL.

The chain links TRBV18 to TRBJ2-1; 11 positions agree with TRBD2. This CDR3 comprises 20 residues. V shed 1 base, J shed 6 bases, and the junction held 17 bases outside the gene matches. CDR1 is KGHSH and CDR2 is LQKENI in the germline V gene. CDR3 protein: CASSPRNPLKTSGSPNEQFF. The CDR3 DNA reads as TGTGCCAGCTCACCACGAAATCCGCTAAAAACTAGCGGGAGTCCCAATGAGCAGTTCTTC.

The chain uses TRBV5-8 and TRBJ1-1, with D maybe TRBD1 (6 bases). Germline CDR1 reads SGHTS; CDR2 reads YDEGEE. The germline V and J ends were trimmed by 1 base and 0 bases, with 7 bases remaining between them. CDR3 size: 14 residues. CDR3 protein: CASSLRQVNTEAFF. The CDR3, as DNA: TGTGCCAGCAGCTTGCGACAGGTGAACACTGAAGCTTTCTTT.

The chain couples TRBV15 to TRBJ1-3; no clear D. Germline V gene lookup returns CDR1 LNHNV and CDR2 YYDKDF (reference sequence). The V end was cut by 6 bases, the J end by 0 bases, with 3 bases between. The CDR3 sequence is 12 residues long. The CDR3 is CATSISGNTIYF. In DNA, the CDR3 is TGTGCCACCAGTATCTCTGGAAACACCATATATTTT.

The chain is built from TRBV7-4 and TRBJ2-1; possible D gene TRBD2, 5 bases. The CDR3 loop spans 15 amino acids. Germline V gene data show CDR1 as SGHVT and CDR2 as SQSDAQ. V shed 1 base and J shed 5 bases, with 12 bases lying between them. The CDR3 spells CASSLVCLADNEQFF. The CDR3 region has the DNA TGTGCCAGCAGCTTAGTGTGTCTAGCCGACAATGAGCAGTTCTTC. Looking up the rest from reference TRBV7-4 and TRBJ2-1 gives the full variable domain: GAGVSQSPRYKVAKRGRDVALRCDSISGHVTLYWYRQTLGQGSEVLTYSQSDAQRDKSGRPSGRFSAERPERSVSTLKIQRTEQGDSAVYLCASSLVCLADNEQFFGPGTRLTVL.

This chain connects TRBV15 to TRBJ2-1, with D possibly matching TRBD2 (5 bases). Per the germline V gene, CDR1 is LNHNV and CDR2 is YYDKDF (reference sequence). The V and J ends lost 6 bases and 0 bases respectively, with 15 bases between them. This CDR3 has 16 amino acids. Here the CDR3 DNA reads TGTGCCACCAGGGGTCCGGGATCCCTCTCCTACAATGAGCAGTTCTTC. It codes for CATRGPGSLSYNEQFF.

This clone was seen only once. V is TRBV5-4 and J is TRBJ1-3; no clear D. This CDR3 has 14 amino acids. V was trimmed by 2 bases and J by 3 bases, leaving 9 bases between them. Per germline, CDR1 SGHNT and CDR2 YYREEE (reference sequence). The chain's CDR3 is CASSFEGIGNTIYF. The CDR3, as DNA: TGTGCCAGCAGCTTCGAGGGCATTGGAAACACCATATATTTT. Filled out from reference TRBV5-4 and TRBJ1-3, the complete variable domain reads ETGVTQSPTHLIKTRGQQVTLRCSSQSGHNTVSWYQQALGQGPQFIFQYYREEENGRGNFPPRFSGLQFPNYSSELNVNALELDDSALYLCASSFEGIGNTIYFGEGSWLTVV.

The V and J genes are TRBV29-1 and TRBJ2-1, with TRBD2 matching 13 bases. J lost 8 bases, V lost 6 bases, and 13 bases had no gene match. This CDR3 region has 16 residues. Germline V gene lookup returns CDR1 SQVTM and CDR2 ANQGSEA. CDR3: CSVGWTSGSLADEQFF. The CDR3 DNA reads TGCAGCGTGGGATGGACTAGCGGGAGCTTAGCCGATGAGCAGTTCTTC.